The 30 T cell receptor beta chains in this list originate from one sample, sequenced in a study of vaccination effects on CD4 cells after COVID-19. Data came from immunoSEQ multiplex PCR; TCRdb stores just in-frame clones and leaves some out. Here the sample spans about 38,000 clones, around 70% being singletons. Antigen specificity for these receptors is unknown. In the ViraFEST assay, antigen-specific CD4+ clonotypes were identified by expansion after peptide-pool stimulation. Subsequent to a culture period of more than 9 days, CD4+ T cells were isolated. Vaccinated participants had no history of SARS-CoV-2 infection and tested negative for nucleocapsid antibodies. The specimen comprised CD4+ T cells from PBMCs cultured with SARS-CoV-2 spike peptides, sampled before COVID-19 vaccination. These receptor sequences come from a human donor who received a COVID-19 vaccine.

The J gene is TRBJ1-3, the V gene TRBV28; TRBD1 matches at 7 bases. Per the germline V gene, CDR1 is MDHEN and CDR2 is SYDVKM. With V trimmed by 5 bases and J by 4 bases, 5 bases remained unmatched. This CDR3 contains 14 residues. The CDR3 region has the DNA TGTGCCAGCAGTAACAGGGGAGCGGGAAACACCATATATTTT. Protein sequence: CASSNRGAGNTIYF.

V usage is TRBV9 and J usage is TRBJ2-2; D is uncertain. This CDR3 comprises 14 residues. Germline CDR1 is SGDLS and CDR2 is YYNGEE. The V end lost 1 base, the J end lost 7 bases, and 11 bases lay between the germline ends. The CDR3 sequence is CASSVSPNSGELFF. In DNA form, the CDR3 reads TGTGCCAGCAGCGTATCCCCCAATAGCGGGGAGCTGTTTTTT. The full variable domain, rest sourced from reference TRBV9 and TRBJ2-2, is DSGVTQTPKHLITATGQRVTLRCSPRSGDLSVYWYQQSLDQGLQFLIQYYNGEERAKGNILERFSAQQFPDLHSELNLSSLELGDSALYFCASSVSPNSGELFFGEGSRLTVL.

V usage is TRBV21-1 and J usage is TRBJ1-2. TRBV21-1 is assigned pseudogene status. The CDR3 loop spans 12 amino acids. The CDR3 spells CASGGHRYGYTF. The CDR3 DNA is TGTGCCAGCGGCGGCCACCGTTATGGCTACACCTTC.

V gene TRBV19 combines with J gene TRBJ1-5, with 7 nucleotides matching TRBD1. The germline V gene encodes CDR1 LNHDA and CDR2 SQIVND (reference sequence). V lost 6 bases, J lost 3 bases, and 8 bases stayed unmatched. The CDR3 runs to 15 residues. This CDR3 reads CASRVGGGLNQPQHF. DNA of the CDR3: TGTGCCAGTAGGGTGGGAGGGGGCCTCAATCAGCCCCAGCATTTT.

V gene TRBV27 combines with J gene TRBJ1-1; 8 positions match TRBD1. After removal of 5 bases from V and 4 bases from J, the junction contained 9 bases not matched to a gene. The CDR3 consists of 15 residues. The germline gives CDR1 MNHEY, CDR2 SMNVEV (reference sequence). CDR3 DNA: TGTGCCAGCAGTCCCAGACCGACAGGGGCCACTGAAGCTTTCTTT. As protein: CASSPRPTGATEAFF.

The gene calls are TRBV3-1 (or the pseudogene TRBV3-2) and TRBJ2-1; TRBD1 agrees at 10 bases. V gave up 6 bases and J gave up 7 bases; unmatched junction bases: 6. CDR3 length equals 14 residues. CDR1 LGHDT and CDR2 YNNKEL come from the germline V gene (reference sequence). CDR3 sequence reads: CASRKLDRGNEQFF. The CDR3 DNA reads as TGTGCCAGCAGAAAATTGGACAGGGGGAATGAGCAGTTCTTC.

CDR3 loop: CASSPGQGNYEQYF. The CDR3 nucleotides read TGCGCCAGCAGTCCGGGACAGGGCAACTACGAGCAGTACTTC. V gene TRBV23-1 combines with J gene TRBJ2-7; 9 nucleotides match TRBD1. TRBV23-1 is labeled an ORF, and its function is uncertain. The CDR3 sequence is 14 residues long. The V segment lost 4 bases and the J segment 3 bases; nucleotides outside the gene matches: 4.

V gene TRBV5-1 combines with J gene TRBJ2-5, with TRBD2 matching 11 bases. Germline CDR1 reads SGHRS; CDR2 reads YFSETQ. The CDR3 has 19 residues. The V and J ends lost 4 bases and 5 bases, in that order; junction bases with no gene match: 19. The CDR3 bases are TGCGCCAGCAGCCAACCTAAAAAGAAACTAGCGGGGGCGAGGGAGACCCAGTACTTC. Translated, it gives CASSQPKKKLAGARETQYF.

The gene calls are TRBV6-7 and TRBJ1-2, with 7 positions matching TRBD1. TRBV6-7 is given ORF status, its function remaining uncertain. This CDR3 contains 15 residues. V lost 5 bases to trimming and J lost 3 bases; unmatched junction nucleotides: 9. The CDR3 region is CASSLTGRLDYGYTF. CDR3 DNA: TGTGCCAGCAGTCTGACAGGGCGACTTGACTATGGCTACACCTTC.

V usage is TRBV5-1 and J usage is TRBJ2-7; D might be TRBD1 (6 bases). V lost 0 bases and J lost 5, with 15 bases in between. Germline-derived CDR1 and CDR2 are SGHRS and YFSETQ. The length of the CDR3 is 15 residues. Written as DNA, the CDR3 is TGCGCCAGCAGCTTGGAGGCCAGGGGACGCGACGAGCAGTACTTC. It encodes CASSLEARGRDEQYF.

The CDR3 here is CASSFGQANTEAFF. In DNA, the CDR3 is TGTGCCAGCAGCTTCGGACAGGCCAACACTGAAGCTTTCTTT. The V gene is TRBV7-2, the J gene TRBJ1-1; 7 bases fit TRBD1. Germline-derived CDR1 and CDR2 are SGHTA and FQGNSA. Trimming took 3 bases from V and 2 from J; bases not matched to a gene: 3. CDR3 length equals 14 residues.

The rearrangement links TRBV7-2 to TRBJ2-5; D might be TRBD2 (5 bases). With 0 bases removed from V and 4 bases from J, the gap between germline ends came to 12 bases. Germline values: CDR1 SGHTA, CDR2 FQGNSA. CDR3 length equals 15 residues. CDR3 loop: CASSLAGEGIETQYF. For the CDR3, the DNA is TGTGCCAGCAGCTTAGCGGGAGAGGGCATAGAGACCCAGTACTTC.

The chain employs TRBV10-1 and TRBJ2-7, with no clear D. V was pared by 7 bases and J by 2 bases, with 21 bases between. Germline V lookup: CDR1 WNHNN, CDR2 SYGVQD (reference sequence). The CDR3 length is 16 residues. CDR3 residues: CASNSHEVDPPYEQYF. CDR3 in DNA: TGCGCCAGCAATAGCCACGAGGTGGATCCCCCCTACGAGCAGTACTTC.

The chain carries TRBV2 and TRBJ1-2; no definite D call. The V end lost 4 bases, the J end lost 0 bases, and 9 bases lay between the germline ends. This CDR3 spans 14 amino acids. Germline V CDR1 and CDR2: SNHLY, FYNNEI. The DNA for the CDR3 is TGTGCCAGCAGTGCGGAGGTTACTAACTATGGCTACACCTTC. It yields the protein CASSAEVTNYGYTF.

The V call is TRBV9, the J call TRBJ2-1; the D gene is possibly TRBD2 (6 bases). The germline CDR1 and CDR2 sequences are SGDLS and YYNGEE. The V end was cut by 4 bases, the J end by 0 bases, with 11 bases between. The CDR3 length is 15 residues. CDR3 sequence: CASSRDSSSYNEQFF. The CDR3 DNA sequence: TGTGCCAGCAGCAGGGACTCGAGCTCCTACAATGAGCAGTTCTTC.

The DNA for the CDR3 is TGTGCCAGCAGTTACTCGATGGCAGTCTCCTACGAGCAGTACTTC. Its translation is CASSYSMAVSYEQYF. The V and J genes are TRBV6-2 or TRBV6-3 and TRBJ2-7; D unclear. Between the trimmed V and J ends, which lost 0 bases and 0 bases, there was a span of 9 bases. There are 15 residues in the CDR3. The germline CDR1 and CDR2 sequences are MNHEY and SVGEGT.

V gene TRBV3-1 (or the pseudogene TRBV3-2) combines with J gene TRBJ2-7, with 9 bases matching TRBD1. The junction had 8 bases not matched to a gene; V was cut back by 0 bases and J by 5 bases. The V gene's germline CDR1 is LGHDT and CDR2 YNNKEL (reference sequence). CDR3 length: 16 residues. CDR3 DNA sequence: TGTGCCAGCAGCCAAGATCTTTACAGGGGGCCCCACGAGCAGTACTTC. Its protein is CASSQDLYRGPHEQYF.

This clone has a single count. The chain links TRBV6-5 to TRBJ2-1, with D maybe TRBD1 (5 bases). The CDR3 is made up of 16 amino acids. Trimming took off 0 bases at V and 2 bases at J, with 11 bases between the two ends. Germline loops: CDR1 MNHEY, CDR2 SVGAGI. The CDR3 sequence is CASSYSKAGTYNEQFF. The CDR3 DNA reads TGTGCCAGCAGTTACTCGAAGGCAGGGACCTACAATGAGCAGTTCTTC.

The table lists this clone with a count of one. Written as DNA, the CDR3 is TGTGCCAGCACCCGGGACAGCACAGATACGCAGTATTTT. Protein sequence: CASTRDSTDTQYF. V is TRBV12-3 or TRBV12-4 and J is TRBJ2-3; D is possibly TRBD1 or TRBD2 (5 bases each). The CDR3 runs 13 residues. V was pared by 7 bases and J by 0 bases, with 8 bases between.

J is TRBJ2-1 and V is TRBV30; 7 nucleotides align to TRBD2. V was pared by 4 bases and J by 5 bases, with 8 bases of the junction left unmatched. Germline V CDR1 and CDR2: GTSNPN, SVGIG (reference sequence). CDR3 length equals 14 residues. CDR3: CAWTRGRLNNEQFF. CDR3 coding DNA: TGTGCCTGGACACGCGGGAGATTGAACAATGAGCAGTTCTTC.

This clone was seen a handful of times. V and J are TRBV4-2 and TRBJ1-1, with a tentative D call TRBD1 (5 bases). Germline V gives CDR1 LGHNA, CDR2 YNFKEQ. The CDR3 contains 17 residues. V lost 0 bases and J lost 0, with 14 bases in between. The CDR3 nucleotides read TGTGCCAGCAGCCAAGATATCCAGGGTCCCCTGAACACTGAAGCTTTCTTT. Protein: CASSQDIQGPLNTEAFF.

This clone appeared a single time. The chain is built from TRBV6-5 and TRBJ2-3; D gene unclear. The V end was cut by 10 bases, the J end by 4 bases, with 9 bases between. Germline V gene lookup returns CDR1 MNHEY and CDR2 SVGAGI. The CDR3 contains 11 residues. The CDR3 loop is CATEASDTQYF. The CDR3 bases are TGTGCCACCGAGGCCTCAGATACGCAGTATTTT.

The chain couples TRBV19 to TRBJ1-2; D is unresolved. Trimming left V 6 bases short and J 4 bases short, with 9 bases between. This CDR3 has 12 residues. In germline, CDR1 is LNHDA, CDR2 SQIVND (reference sequence). CDR3 residues: CASSSFGYGYTF. CDR3 coding DNA: TGTGCCAGTAGCTCCTTCGGCTATGGCTACACCTTC. Based on the CDR3 plus reference TRBV19 and TRBJ1-2, the full variable domain is DGGITQSPKYLFRKEGQNVTLSCEQNLNHDAMYWYRQDPGQGLRLIYYSQIVNDFQKGDIAEGYSVSREKKESFPLTVTSAQKNPTAFYLCASSSFGYGYTFGSGTRLTVV.

The chain has TRBV19 and TRBJ1-1, with a possible D match to TRBD1 (5 bases). CDR3 size: 15 residues. Trimming removed 2 bases from V and 4 bases from J, with 14 bases in between. The germline gives CDR1 LNHDA, CDR2 SQIVND (reference sequence). The CDR3 sequence: CASSIWGGLGTEAFF. The CDR3 DNA sequence: TGTGCCAGTAGTATATGGGGCGGATTGGGCACTGAAGCTTTCTTT.

The chain joins TRBV5-6 to TRBJ1-1; D is possibly TRBD1 (5 bases). The CDR3 extends over 14 amino acids. The V end lost 0 bases, the J end lost 8 bases, and 14 bases lay between the germline ends. CDR1 is SGHDT, CDR2 YYEEEE, per germline. The CDR3 sequence: CASSLGGTSGEAFF. The CDR3 DNA is TGTGCCAGCAGCTTGGGAGGGACTTCGGGCGAAGCTTTCTTT.

This clone is labeled as large (0.1 to 1%). The chain joins TRBV10-2 to TRBJ1-2, with D maybe TRBD1 (6 bases). The CDR3 has 14 amino acids. Per germline, CDR1 WSHSY and CDR2 SAAADI. V lost 9 bases, J lost 4 bases, and 18 bases lay in between. CDR3 region: CASKQGPGAYGYTF. The DNA for the CDR3 is TGCGCCAGTAAACAGGGACCCGGGGCCTATGGCTACACCTTC.

The rearrangement uses TRBV5-4 and TRBJ2-7, with D possibly matching TRBD1 (6 bases). Trimming cost V 0 bases and J 1 base, with 11 bases left between them. There are 15 residues in the CDR3. The germline gives CDR1 SGHNT, CDR2 YYREEE (reference sequence). CDR3 bases: TGTGCCAGCAGCTTGGAGGCAGGGGCTTCCTACGAGCAGTACTTC. Its translation is CASSLEAGASYEQYF.

V is TRBV5-6 and J is TRBJ2-5; D remains ambiguous. V was clipped by 2 bases and J by 5 bases, with 7 bases between them. The CDR3 totals 12 residues. CDR1 is SGHDT, CDR2 YYEEEE, per germline. CDR3 DNA sequence: TGTGCCAGCAGCTTTGAAGAGGAGACCCAGTACTTC. Protein: CASSFEEETQYF.

The V gene is TRBV7-2, the J gene TRBJ2-7; perhaps TRBD1 as D (5 bases). The length of the CDR3 is 15 residues. The V end lost 2 bases, the J end lost 0 bases, and 11 bases lay between the germline ends. Germline loops: CDR1 SGHTA, CDR2 FQGNSA. CDR3 sequence (DNA): TGTGCCAGCAGCTTATCTGCAGGGCCCTCCTACGAGCAGTACTTC. Residues: CASSLSAGPSYEQYF. Drawing the rest from reference TRBV7-2 and TRBJ2-7, the complete variable domain is GAGVSQSPSNKVTEKGKDVELRCDPISGHTALYWYRQSLGQGLEFLIYFQGNSAPDKSGLPSDRFSAERTGGSVSTLTIQRTQQEDSAVYLCASSLSAGPSYEQYFGPGTRLTVT.

This clone was detected only a few times. The J gene is TRBJ1-1, the V gene TRBV7-9, with D tentatively TRBD1 (5 bases). This CDR3 is 15 amino acids long. Trimming pared 3 bases from V and 3 bases from J, leaving 14 bases between. Germline CDR1 is SEHNR and CDR2 is FQNEAQ (reference sequence). This chain's CDR3 is CASSFPVGRYTEAFF. CDR3 nucleotide sequence: TGTGCCAGCAGCTTTCCCGTGGGACGGTACACTGAAGCTTTCTTT.